The clone carrying this T cell receptor (beta chain) was counted between two and nine times. This entry is derived from a study of patients and donors after allogeneic stem cell transplantation. TCRdb reprocessed the RT-PCR reads with MiXCR, giving one entry per CDR3 protein. In the table there are over 400,000 distinct CDR3 sequences, about a sixth of which are singletons. The sample comprised blood, either unsorted or a sorted T cell fraction (not recorded which). This receptor was identified in a human donor who was either an allogeneic HSCT recipient or a stem cell or donor lymphocyte infusion donor (not recorded which). It is not recorded whose cells these are; they may come from a transplant donor.

The CDR3 protein is CASIGQETQYF. For the CDR3, the DNA is TGTGCCAGCATAGGGCAAGAGACCCAGTACTTC. The chain has TRBV2 and TRBJ2-5; D call uncertain. Per germline, CDR1 SNHLY and CDR2 FYNNEI. V gave up 7 bases and J gave up 2 bases, with 5 bases separating them. The CDR3 extends over 11 amino acids. Based on the CDR3 plus reference TRBV2 and TRBJ2-5, the full variable domain is EPEVTQTPSHQVTQMGQEVILRCVPISNHLYFYWYRQILGQKVEFLVSFYNNEISEKSEIFDDQFSVERPDGSNFTLKIRSTKLEDSAMYFCASIGQETQYFGPGTRLLVL.